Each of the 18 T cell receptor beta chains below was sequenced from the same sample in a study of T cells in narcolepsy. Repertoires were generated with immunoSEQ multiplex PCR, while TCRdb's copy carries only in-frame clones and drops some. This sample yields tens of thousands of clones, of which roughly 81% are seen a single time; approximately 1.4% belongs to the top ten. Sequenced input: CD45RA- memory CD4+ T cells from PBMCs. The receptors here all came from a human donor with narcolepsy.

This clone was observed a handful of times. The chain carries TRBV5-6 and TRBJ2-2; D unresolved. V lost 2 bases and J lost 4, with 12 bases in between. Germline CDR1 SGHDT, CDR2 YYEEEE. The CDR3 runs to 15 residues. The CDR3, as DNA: TGTGCCAGCAGCTTTTTGCCAGATCCCACCGGGGAGCTGTTTTTT. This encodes CASSFLPDPTGELFF.

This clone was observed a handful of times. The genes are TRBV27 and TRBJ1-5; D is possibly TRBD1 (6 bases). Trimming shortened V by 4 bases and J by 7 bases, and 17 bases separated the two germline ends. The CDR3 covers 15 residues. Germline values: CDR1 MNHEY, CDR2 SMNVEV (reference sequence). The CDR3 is CASSYRVPIGQPQHF. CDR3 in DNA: TGTGCCAGCAGTTACAGGGTGCCAATCGGGCAGCCCCAGCATTTT.

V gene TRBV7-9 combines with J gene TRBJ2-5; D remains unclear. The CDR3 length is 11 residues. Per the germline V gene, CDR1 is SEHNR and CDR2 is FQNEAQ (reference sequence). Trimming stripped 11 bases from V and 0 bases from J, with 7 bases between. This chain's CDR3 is CAAINQETQYF. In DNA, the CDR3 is TGTGCCGCCATAAACCAAGAGACCCAGTACTTC.

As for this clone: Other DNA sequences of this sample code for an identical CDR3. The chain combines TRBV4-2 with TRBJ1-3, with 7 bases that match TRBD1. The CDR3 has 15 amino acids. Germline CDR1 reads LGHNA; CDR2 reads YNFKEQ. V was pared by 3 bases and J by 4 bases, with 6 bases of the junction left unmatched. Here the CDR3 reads CASSQVTGAGNTIYF. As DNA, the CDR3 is TGTGCCAGCAGCCAGGTCACAGGGGCAGGAAACACCATATATTTT.

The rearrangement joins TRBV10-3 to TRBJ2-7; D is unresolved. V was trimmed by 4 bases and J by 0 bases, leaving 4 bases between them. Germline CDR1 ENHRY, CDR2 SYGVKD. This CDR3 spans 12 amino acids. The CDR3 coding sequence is TGTGCCATCAGTGGCTCCTCCTACGAGCAGTACTTC. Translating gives CAISGSSYEQYF.

This CDR3 is CASGYQTSWFYNEQFF. For the CDR3, the DNA is TGTGCTAGTGGTTATCAGACTAGCTGGTTCTACAATGAGCAGTTCTTC. This chain connects TRBV12-5 to TRBJ2-1; TRBD2 matches at 7 bases. J lost 3 bases, V lost 4 bases, and 9 bases had no gene match. CDR1 LGHNT and CDR2 FRNRAP come from the germline V gene. The CDR3 contains 16 residues.

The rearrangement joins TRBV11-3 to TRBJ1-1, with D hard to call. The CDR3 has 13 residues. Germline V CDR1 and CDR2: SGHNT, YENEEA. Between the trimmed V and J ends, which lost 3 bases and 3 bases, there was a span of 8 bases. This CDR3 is CASSFMGDTEAFF. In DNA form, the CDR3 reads TGTGCCAGCAGCTTTATGGGCGACACTGAAGCTTTCTTT.

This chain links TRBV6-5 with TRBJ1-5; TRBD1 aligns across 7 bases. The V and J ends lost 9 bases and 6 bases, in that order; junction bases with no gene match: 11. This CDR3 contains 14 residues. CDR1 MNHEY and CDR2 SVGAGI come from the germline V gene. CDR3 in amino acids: CASTTGLWSQPQHF. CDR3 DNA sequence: TGTGCCAGTACGACAGGGTTATGGAGTCAGCCCCAGCATTTT.

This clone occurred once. The DNA for the CDR3 is TGTGCCAGCAGCTCCGACTCGGCGGACTATGGCTACACCTTC. Translation: CASSSDSADYGYTF. The V gene is TRBV7-6, the J gene TRBJ1-2, with D unclear. This CDR3 comprises 14 residues. CDR1 is SGHVS and CDR2 is FNYEAQ in the germline V gene. Trimming shortened V by 4 bases and J by 3 bases, and 12 bases separated the two germline ends.

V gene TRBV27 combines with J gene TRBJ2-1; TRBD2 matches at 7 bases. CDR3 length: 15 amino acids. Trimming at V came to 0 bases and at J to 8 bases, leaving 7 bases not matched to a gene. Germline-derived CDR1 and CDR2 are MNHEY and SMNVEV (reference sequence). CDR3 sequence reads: CASSLSTSWWDEQFF. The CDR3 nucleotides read TGTGCCAGCAGTTTATCGACTAGCTGGTGGGATGAGCAGTTCTTC.

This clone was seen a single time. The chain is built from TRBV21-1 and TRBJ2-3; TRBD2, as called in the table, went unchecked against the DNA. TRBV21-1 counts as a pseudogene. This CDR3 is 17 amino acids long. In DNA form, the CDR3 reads TGTGCCAGCAGCCTCCCCGGACTAGCGGAAAGGTTGGATACGCAGTATTTT. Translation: CASSLPGLAERLDTQYF.

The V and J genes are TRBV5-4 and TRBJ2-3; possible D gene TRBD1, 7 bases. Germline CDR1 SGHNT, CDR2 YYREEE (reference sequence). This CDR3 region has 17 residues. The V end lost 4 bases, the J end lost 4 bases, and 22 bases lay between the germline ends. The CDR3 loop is CASSPMPGGLHPDTQYF. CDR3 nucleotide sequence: TGTGCCAGCAGCCCGATGCCAGGGGGACTTCATCCAGATACGCAGTATTTT.

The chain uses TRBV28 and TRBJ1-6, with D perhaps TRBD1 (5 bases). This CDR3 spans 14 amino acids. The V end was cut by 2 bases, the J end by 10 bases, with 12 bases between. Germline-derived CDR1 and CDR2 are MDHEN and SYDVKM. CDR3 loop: CASSLAAGRSPLHF. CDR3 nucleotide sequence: TGTGCCAGCAGTTTAGCCGCGGGGCGCTCACCCCTCCACTTT.

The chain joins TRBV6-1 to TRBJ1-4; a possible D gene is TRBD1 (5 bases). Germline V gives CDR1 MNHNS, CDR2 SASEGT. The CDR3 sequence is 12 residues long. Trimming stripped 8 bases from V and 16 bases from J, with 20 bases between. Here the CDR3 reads CASGGEDLREFF. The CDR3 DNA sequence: TGTGCCAGCGGGGGGGAAGATCTGAGGGAGTTTTTT.

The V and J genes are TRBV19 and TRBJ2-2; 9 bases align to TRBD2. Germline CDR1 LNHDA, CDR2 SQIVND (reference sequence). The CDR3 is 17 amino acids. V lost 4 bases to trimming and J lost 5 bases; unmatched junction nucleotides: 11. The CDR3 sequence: CASSTPLGREGTGELFF. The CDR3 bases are TGTGCCAGTAGTACCCCCTTGGGGCGGGAGGGGACCGGGGAGCTGTTTTTT.

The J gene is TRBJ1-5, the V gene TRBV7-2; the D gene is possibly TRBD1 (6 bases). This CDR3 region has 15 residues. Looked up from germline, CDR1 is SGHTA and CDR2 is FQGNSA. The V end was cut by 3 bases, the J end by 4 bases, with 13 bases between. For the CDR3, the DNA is TGTGCCAGCAGCTTGACGACAGGACCGAATCAGCCCCAGCATTTT. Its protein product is CASSLTTGPNQPQHF.

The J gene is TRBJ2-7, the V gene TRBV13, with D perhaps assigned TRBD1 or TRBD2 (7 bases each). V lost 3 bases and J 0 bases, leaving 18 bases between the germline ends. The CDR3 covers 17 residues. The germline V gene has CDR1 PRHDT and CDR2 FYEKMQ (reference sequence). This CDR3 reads CASSLRQGGRYSYEQYF. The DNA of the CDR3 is TGTGCCAGCAGCTTGAGACAGGGAGGGCGTTACTCCTACGAGCAGTACTTC.

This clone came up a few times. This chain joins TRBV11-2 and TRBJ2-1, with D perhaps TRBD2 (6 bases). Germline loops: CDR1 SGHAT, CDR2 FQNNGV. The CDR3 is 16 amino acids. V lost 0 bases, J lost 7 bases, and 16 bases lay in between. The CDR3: CASSLDLRGGRNEQFF. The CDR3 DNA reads TGTGCCAGCAGCTTAGATCTGCGGGGAGGACGGAATGAGCAGTTCTTC.